What follows describes a single T cell receptor beta chain. The target antigen is unknown. This entry is derived from a study of cytotoxic CD8 clonotypes in ibrutinib-treated CLL. Study conclusions and caveats: Clonality, elevated at ibrutinib response, dropped back toward baseline at progression. Researchers report that baseline clonality outpaced age-matched healthy donors and tracked circulating CD8+ T-cell counts.

The source of around 1.9 micrograms of genomic DNA for TCR beta libraries was cryopreserved PBMCs. Deep sequencing aimed at 1 in 200,000 to 1 in 1 million T cells' resolution. Produced via immunoSEQ multiplex PCR; TCRdb's table is partial and in-frame only. The sample has 40,000 or so clones, roughly two thirds seen once. CDR1 is SGHVS, CDR2 FNYEAQ, per germline. This CDR3 region has 13 residues. The V end was cut by 5 bases, the J end by 4 bases, with 11 bases between. The clonotype was recovered from a human donor with chronic lymphocytic leukemia. This specimen consisted of PBMCs, obtained after 12 months of ibrutinib treatment. This sequence joins TRBV7-6 and TRBJ2-5, with D hard to call. CDR3 sequence reads: CASSVSGRETQYF. CDR3 DNA sequence: TGTGCCAGCAGCGTAAGTGGTAGAGAGACCCAGTACTTC.